This T cell receptor (beta chain) was captured in a study of T cell repertoires in cytomegalovirus infection. Study context: Used in the study were CMV epitopes, some recently identified and HLA-C-restricted, others well-studied and HLA-B-restricted.

Note on this clonotype: Its antigen is currently unknown.

MiXCR, run by TCRdb on the reads, gives a single entry per CDR3 protein. Of around 800,000 distinct CDR3 sequences in the sample, around a third are singletons; the top ten hold roughly an eighth. V lost 6 bases to trimming and J lost 5 bases, with 13 bases between them. The CDR3 spans 13 residues. This chain links TRBV12-3 or TRBV12-4 with TRBJ1-2; a possible D gene is TRBD1 (5 bases). The TCR sequence derives from a human donor in good health (CMV status not recorded). Some clones in this sample may be carry-over from other donors' samples. This material consisted of cultured CD8+ T cells from PBMCs, taken from culture after CMV antigen stimulation. CDR3 nucleotides: TGTGCCAGCAGCCCGGGACGATGGTATGGCTACACCTTC. Its translation: CASSPGRWYGYTF.